This TCR beta chain was profiled in a study of shared clonotypes between healthy human individuals. Across the study: CD4 naive and memory got three plates each, CD8 naive two, CD8 memory one. General study results and limits: Clonotypes shared by all four sorted-subset donors had higher generation probabilities than non-shared clonotypes. The small donor group covered limited genetic and exposure diversity. In general, naive subsets displayed greater estimated richness than memory subsets did.

As regards this clone: The antigen remains unidentified.

Sequencing used immunoSEQ multiplex PCR; TCRdb keeps in-frame clones, though not all of them. Among approximately 2.4 million clones listed, more than 90% were seen once. The TCR originated in a man aged 18 to 30 in good health. The sequencing input was naive CD4+ T cells sorted from blood. Noted subset: CD45RA+ positively selected.

CDR3 region: CASSGGSRTTDTQYF. For the CDR3, the DNA is TGTGCCAGCAGCGGGGGGTCTCGGACCACAGATACGCAGTATTTT. The chain employs TRBV9 and TRBJ2-3; tentatively, D is TRBD1 or TRBD2 (5 bases each). Germline-derived CDR1 and CDR2 are SGDLS and YYNGEE. With 3 bases removed from V and 2 bases from J, the gap between germline ends came to 13 bases. This CDR3 contains 15 residues.